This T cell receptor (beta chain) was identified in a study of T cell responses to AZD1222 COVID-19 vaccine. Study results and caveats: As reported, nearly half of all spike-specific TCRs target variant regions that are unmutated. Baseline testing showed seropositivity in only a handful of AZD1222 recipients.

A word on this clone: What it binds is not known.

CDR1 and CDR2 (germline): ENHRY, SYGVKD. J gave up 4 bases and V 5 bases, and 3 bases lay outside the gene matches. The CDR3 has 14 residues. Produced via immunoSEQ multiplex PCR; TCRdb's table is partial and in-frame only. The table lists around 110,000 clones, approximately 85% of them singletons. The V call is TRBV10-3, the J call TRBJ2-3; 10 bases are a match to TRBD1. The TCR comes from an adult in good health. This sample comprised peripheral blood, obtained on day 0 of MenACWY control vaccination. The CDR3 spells CAISPDRGPDTQYF. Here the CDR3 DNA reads TGTGCCATCAGTCCCGACAGGGGGCCAGATACGCAGTATTTT.